This T cell receptor beta chain is drawn from a study of blood T cell repertoires in COVID-19. The authors' processing: Researchers report that nucleated cell counts were estimated from reference gene primer amplification. Profiled with immunoSEQ multiplex PCR; TCRdb holds only in-frame clones, not every one. The V and J calls and clone size come from that table; D and trimming were worked out from the DNA. The data contain about 100,000 clones, about 76% of them singletons. V lost 0 bases, J lost 0 bases, and 26 bases lay in between. The CDR3 loop spans 21 amino acids. V is TRBV23-1 and J is TRBJ2-5; D is possibly TRBD1 (6 bases). TRBV23-1 is reported as an ORF; its role is uncertain. Sequencing was performed on peripheral blood. The origin of this receptor is a human donor in a cohort sampled during active COVID-19. The CDR3 loop reads CASSQSENRPRDTLNQETQYF. CDR3 bases: TGCGCCAGCAGTCAATCTGAAAACCGACCCCGGGACACGCTTAACCAAGAGACCCAGTACTTC.